The 21 T cell receptor beta chains below were found in one sample sequenced in a study of tumor and adjacent non-tumor tissue in lung cancer. RNA was extracted from bulk tissue without any cell sorting. Three rounds of nested PCR, following a modified ARM-PCR protocol, produced the TCRbeta library. TCRdb re-analysed the multiplex PCR reads in MiXCR, keeping a single row per CDR3 protein. The repertoire has some 100,000 distinct CDR3 sequences, 75% of them found once; the top ten carry approximately 35%. What was sequenced was lung tumor tissue. The source of these receptors is a woman aged 60 to 75 with non-small cell lung cancer.

This clonotype is a singleton in its sample. The junction shows a germline mismatch at one end, possibly a read error. The V gene is TRBV6-2 or TRBV6-3, the J gene TRBJ2-2, with D uncertain. This CDR3 region has 12 residues. In germline, CDR1 is MNHEY, CDR2 SVGEGT. CDR3 in amino acids: CTITRPTVELFF. The CDR3 nucleotides read TGTACCATCACCAGACCCACCGTGGAGCTGTTTTTT.

This chain connects TRBV12-3 or TRBV12-4 to TRBJ1-5, with TRBD1 matching 7 bases. Trimming at V came to 7 bases and at J to 4 bases, leaving 7 bases not matched to a gene. The CDR3 is 14 residues long. CDR3 nucleotide sequence: TGTGCCAGCACTACGACAGGGAGTAATCAGCCCCAGCATTTT. Its protein product is CASTTTGSNQPQHF.

This clonotype was observed once. A much larger clone sits a single nucleotide away, making a read error possible. The chain joins TRBV11-3 to TRBJ2-7, with 12 bases aligning to TRBD2. Trimming removed 0 bases from V and 3 bases from J; junction bases left unmatched: 3. The CDR3 extends over 16 amino acids. Germline loops: CDR1 SGHNT, CDR2 YENEEA. Written as DNA, the CDR3 is TGTGCCAGCAGCTTAGAGTCGACTAGCGGGAGCTACGAGCAGTACTTC. Amino acids: CASSLESTSGSYEQYF.

A word on this clonotype: This may stem from a read error, because a much larger clone lies one nucleotide away. In DNA form, the CDR3 reads TGTGCCAGCAGCTCGTCAAGACAGACGAGCCACCAGTACTTC. Translation gives CASSSSRQTSHQYF. The genes are TRBV11-2 and TRBJ2-5; D is perhaps TRBD1 (5 bases). The CDR3 loop spans 14 amino acids. Germline V lookup: CDR1 SGHAT, CDR2 FQNNGV. Between the trimmed V and J ends, which lost 4 bases and 10 bases, there was a span of 19 bases.

This clonotype has just one count. A single base separates this from a much larger clone, so it may be a read error. The limits of the CDR3 on the DNA are not certain, so only TCRdb's listed CDR3 is given. Here the CDR3 reads CAISTFGRGINSGANVLNF. The chain is built from TRBV6-1 and TRBJ2-6; the D call TRBD1 from the table was never checked on the DNA. The CDR3 comprises 19 residues, both ends counted. Germline V gene lookup returns CDR1 MNHNS and CDR2 SASEGT.

Worth noting for this clonotype: One base away lies a much larger clone, so this may be a sequencing read error. The chain carries TRBV20-1 and TRBJ1-2, with 7 positions matching TRBD1. V lost 8 bases to trimming and J lost 7 bases; unmatched junction nucleotides: 13. This CDR3 is built from 13 residues. CDR1 is DFQATT, CDR2 SNEGSKA, per germline (reference sequence). The CDR3 bases are TGCAGTACTGAATTACAGGGGATAGGTGGCTACACCTTC. Encoded protein: CSTELQGIGGYTF.

Comment on this clonotype: A junction boundary mismatches the germline segment, possibly from a read error. V and J are TRBV11-2 and TRBJ2-7; possibly TRBD1 or TRBD2 for D (5 bases each). The length of the CDR3 is 14 residues. CDR1 SGHAT and CDR2 FQNNGV come from the germline V gene. CDR3 protein: CASTWDRGGYEQYF. CDR3 in DNA: TGTGCCAGCACTTGGGACCGTGGAGGATACGAGCAGTACTTT.

This clonotype was picked up many times. The V and J genes are TRBV20-1 and TRBJ1-2; TRBD1 matches at 8 bases. The CDR3 contains 13 residues. The V and J ends lost 4 bases and 3 bases, in that order; junction bases with no gene match: 4. Germline loops: CDR1 DFQATT, CDR2 SNEGSKA (reference sequence). The CDR3: CSATQGGDYGYTF. The CDR3 nucleotides are TGCAGTGCTACACAGGGGGGGGACTATGGCTACACCTTC.

On this clonotype itself: One base away lies a much larger clone, so this may be a sequencing read error. The V call is TRBV6-5, the J call TRBJ2-2; the match to TRBD1 covers 12 bases. The CDR3 spans 20 residues. CDR1 is MNHEY, CDR2 SVGAGI, per germline. In nucleotides, the CDR3 is TGTGCCAGCAGTTACTCGAATGTACTGGGACAGGGGGCGCTCGCCGGGGAGATGTTTTTT. Translation gives CASSYSNVLGQGALAGEMFF.

As concerns this clonotype: A read error may be the cause here, since a much bigger clone is one base away. The chain combines TRBV6-2 or TRBV6-3 with TRBJ2-2; 10 positions agree with TRBD2. The CDR3 consists of 16 residues. V lost 7 bases and J lost 10; bases outside the gene matches: 15. Germline loops: CDR1 MNHEY, CDR2 SVGEGT. The CDR3: CASTQPSGRLIAELFF. The CDR3 DNA follows: TGTGCCAGCACCCAACCTAGCGGGAGACTTATCGCGGAGCTGTTTTTT.

The rearrangement links TRBV11-2 to TRBJ1-5, with 10 positions matching TRBD1. Germline V gives CDR1 SGHAT, CDR2 FQNNGV. The CDR3 runs to 13 residues. The J segment lost 16 bases and the V segment lost 8 bases, leaving 14 bases of the junction unmatched. The DNA of the CDR3 is TGTGCCAGCTCCAGGGACAGGGGTCAGCGCCATCATTTT. Its translation: CASSRDRGQRHHF.

As for this clonotype: This is likely a read error, given that the CDR3 carries no conserved phenylalanine or tryptophan at its end. This chain joins TRBV11-3 and TRBJ2-7; D is perhaps TRBD1 (6 bases). Per germline, CDR1 SGHNT and CDR2 YENEEA. The CDR3 sequence is 12 residues long. Trimming took off 9 bases at V and 8 bases at J, with 17 bases between the two ends. CDR3 coding DNA: TGTGCCAGAAGCCGGGACACTTGGAAGCAGTACTTG. Its translation is CARSRDTWKQYL.

The V and J genes are TRBV29-1 and TRBJ1-2, with 7 bases identical to TRBD1. The V gene's germline CDR1 is SQVTM and CDR2 ANQGSEA. The CDR3 has 13 residues. The CDR3 sequence: CSFPGQWGYGYTF. CDR3 nucleotides: TGCAGTTTTCCGGGACAGTGGGGTTATGGCTACACCTTC.

This clonotype was seen a handful of times. J is TRBJ2-1 and V is TRBV30; D is undetermined. The CDR3 has 12 residues. Germline values: CDR1 GTSNPN, CDR2 SVGIG (reference sequence). V was pared by 7 bases and J by 8 bases, with 15 bases between. CDR3 loop: CASSRGYDEQFF. The CDR3, as DNA: TGTGCCTCCTCCCGCGGTTACGATGAGCAGTTCTTC.

The rearrangement joins TRBV29-1 to TRBJ1-1; weak D call: TRBD1 (6 bases). Trimming shortened V by 4 bases and J by 8 bases, and 20 bases separated the two germline ends. The CDR3 runs 14 residues. CDR1 is SQVTM and CDR2 is ANQGSEA in the germline V gene. CDR3 sequence: CSVGSDGTRFEAFF. CDR3 sequence (DNA): TGCAGCGTTGGTTCCGATGGGACAAGATTCGAAGCTTTCTTT.

In regard to this clonotype: An end of the junction does not agree with germline; a read error may underlie this. The chain's CDR3 is CASSYRDGDYEQYF. CDR3 nucleotides: TGTGCCAGCAGCTACCGGGACGGGGACTACGAGCAGTATTTC. The chain carries TRBV11-2 and TRBJ2-7, with 7 bases aligning to TRBD2. The germline gives CDR1 SGHAT, CDR2 FQNNGV. The CDR3 sequence is 14 residues long.

As concerns this clonotype: A much larger clone lies a single base off, so this may be a read error. V and J are TRBV6-2 or TRBV6-3 and TRBJ2-7; weak D call: TRBD2 (6 bases). Germline CDR1 is MNHEY and CDR2 is SVGEGT. This CDR3 has 12 residues. The CDR3 sequence: CAGSERAREQYF. The CDR3, as DNA: TGTGCCGGCAGTGAGCGGGCAAGGGAGCAGTACTTC.

As concerns this clonotype: One end of the junction varies from germline; a read error may be responsible. The rearrangement joins TRBV6-5 to TRBJ2-1; TRBD1 matches 11 bases. CDR1 MNHEY and CDR2 SVGAGI come from the germline V gene. CDR3 length: 14 amino acids. In DNA, the CDR3 is TGTGCCTGCAAAGGACAGGGGGCCTACTATGAACAGTTCTTC. Its protein product is CACKGQGAYYEQFF.

The sample holds a few counts of this clonotype. A junction end diverges from the germline sequence, so it may reflect a read error. J is TRBJ2-2 and V is TRBV11-1, with 8 bases identical to TRBD1. Germline V lookup: CDR1 SGHAT, CDR2 FQDESV (reference sequence). This CDR3 is 16 amino acids long. The CDR3 coding sequence is TGTGCCAGCAGCGTCTGGACAGGGATGAACACCGGGGAACTGTTTTTT. Translation: CASSVWTGMNTGELFF.

The chain is built from TRBV6-2 or TRBV6-3 and TRBJ1-4; TRBD1 is a possible D gene (6 bases). In germline, CDR1 is MNHEY, CDR2 SVGEGT. The CDR3 sequence is 15 residues long. The germline V and J ends were trimmed by 9 bases and 7 bases, with 21 bases remaining between them. CDR3 nucleotides: TGTGCCAGTGGAGATCCCGGACAGCGTATTGAAAAACTGTTTTTT. Protein sequence: CASGDPGQRIEKLFF.

With regard to this clonotype: Just one base apart from a much larger clone, this may be a read error. The chain couples TRBV12-3 or TRBV12-4 to TRBJ1-1; D not resolved. The CDR3 totals 13 residues. Between the trimmed V and J ends, which lost 3 bases and 1 base, there was a span of 6 bases. As DNA, the CDR3 is TGTGCCAGCAGTTTTAAACAGAACACTGAAGCTTTCTTT. Encoded protein: CASSFKQNTEAFF.